A selection of T cell receptor beta chains follows, all from one sample in a study of T cell responses to AZD1222 COVID-19 vaccine. TCRdb keeps only in-frame clones here, not all; method: immunoSEQ multiplex PCR. Of about 160,000 clones listed, around 95% were seen once; the top ten hold around 1.3%. The source was peripheral blood, collected on day 0 of AZD1222 vaccination. The receptors originated from an adult in good health. Each CDR3 is given with its conserved first and last residue.

v_call: TRBV9; j_call: TRBJ2-3; cdr3_aa: CASSVAASGREIDTQYF
v_call: TRBV7-9; j_call: TRBJ2-1; cdr3_aa: CASLNHGPNEQFF
v_call: TRBV6-6; j_call: TRBJ2-5; cdr3_aa: CASRRGQGAETQYF
v_call: TRBV29-1; j_call: TRBJ2-1; cdr3_aa: CSVPRGGGWNEQFF
v_call: TRBV29-1; j_call: TRBJ2-1; cdr3_aa: CSVDRGLYNEQFF
v_call: TRBV6-2/TRBV6-3; j_call: TRBJ1-2; cdr3_aa: CASSYRDRANYGYTF
v_call: TRBV24-1; j_call: TRBJ2-5; cdr3_aa: CATAGRGETQYF
v_call: TRBV2; j_call: TRBJ1-1; cdr3_aa: CASSLTEAFF
v_call: TRBV2; j_call: TRBJ1-2; cdr3_aa: CASSEWLEGIYGYTF
v_call: TRBV2; j_call: TRBJ1-6; cdr3_aa: CARARTGQDNSPLHF
v_call: TRBV10-3; j_call: TRBJ1-2; cdr3_aa: CAISERQGNYGYTF
v_call: TRBV25-1; j_call: TRBJ1-2; cdr3_aa: CASSPLGEGTYGYTF
v_call: TRBV7-8; j_call: TRBJ1-4; cdr3_aa: CASNRSPRGTNEKLFF
v_call: TRBV12-3/TRBV12-4; j_call: TRBJ1-1; cdr3_aa: CASSLTGYTEAFF
v_call: TRBV4-3; j_call: TRBJ2-1; cdr3_aa: CASSQSQGNEQFF
v_call: TRBV2; j_call: TRBJ2-3; cdr3_aa: CASSPVERERSTDTQYF
v_call: TRBV19; j_call: TRBJ2-5; cdr3_aa: CASSRDRAETQYF
v_call: TRBV11-3; j_call: TRBJ2-2; cdr3_aa: CASSFDRGHGELFF
v_call: TRBV7-9; j_call: TRBJ1-1; cdr3_aa: CASSQFWGGNTEAFF
v_call: TRBV3-1/TRBV3-2; j_call: TRBJ1-6; cdr3_aa: CASSQDRGRSPKSPLHF
v_call: TRBV4-3; j_call: TRBJ1-5; cdr3_aa: CASSQGYGTGISQHF
v_call: TRBV12-3/TRBV12-4; j_call: TRBJ2-1; cdr3_aa: CASSLGLNGFF